The TCR beta chain described here comes from a study of human T cells and chemical hapten exposure. Study summary: Yields of TCR per sample differed, chiefly owing to small differences in pooled library volume. Study-wide results and caveats: Sensitization with DPC brought no change to TCRs above 1 in 1000 in frequency.

The J segment lost 3 bases and the V segment lost 6 bases, leaving 7 bases of the junction unmatched. There are 15 residues in the CDR3. Germline values: CDR1 LGHDT, CDR2 YNNKEL (reference sequence). Before extraction, the whole blood was not fractionated, and total RNA was taken from it. This clonotype was counted only a few times. The target antigen is unknown. The library put unique molecular identifiers onto individual cDNA molecules. TCRdb reanalysed the 5' RACE reads using MiXCR and keeps one entry per CDR3 protein. The repertoire holds roughly 110,000 distinct CDR3 sequences, roughly 18% seen once, with approximately 3% in the top ten.

The rearrangement uses TRBV3-1 and TRBJ2-7; 11 nucleotides match TRBD2. This TCR was sampled from a human donor in good health. The CDR3 region is CASSPGLAGFYEQYF. The CDR3 bases are TGTGCCAGCAGTCCCGGACTAGCGGGCTTCTACGAGCAGTACTTC.